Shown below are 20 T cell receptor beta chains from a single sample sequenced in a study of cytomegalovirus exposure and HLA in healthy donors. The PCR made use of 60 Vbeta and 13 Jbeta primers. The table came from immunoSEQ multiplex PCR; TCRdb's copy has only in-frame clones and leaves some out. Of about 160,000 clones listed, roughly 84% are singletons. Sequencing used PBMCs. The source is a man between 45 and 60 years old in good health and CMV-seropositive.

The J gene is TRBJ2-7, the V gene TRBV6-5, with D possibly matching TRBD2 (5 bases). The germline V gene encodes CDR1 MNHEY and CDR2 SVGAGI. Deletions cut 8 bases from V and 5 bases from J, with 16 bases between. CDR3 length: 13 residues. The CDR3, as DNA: TGTGCCAGCCGGAGGTCGGGTTTCGACGAGCAGTACGTC. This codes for CASRRSGFDEQYV.

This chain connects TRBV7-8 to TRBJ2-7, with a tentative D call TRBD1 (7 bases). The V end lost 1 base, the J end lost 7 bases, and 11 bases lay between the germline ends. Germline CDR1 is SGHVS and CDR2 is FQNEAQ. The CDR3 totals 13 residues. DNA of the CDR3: TGTGCCAGCAGCTTAGGGAGGGGGCAAGAGCAGTACGTC. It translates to CASSLGRGQEQYV.

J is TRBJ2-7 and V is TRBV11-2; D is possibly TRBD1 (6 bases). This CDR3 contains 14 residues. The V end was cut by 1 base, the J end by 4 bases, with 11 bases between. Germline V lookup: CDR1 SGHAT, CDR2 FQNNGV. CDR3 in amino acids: CASSLGRGYYEQYF. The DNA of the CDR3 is TGTGCCAGCAGCTTAGGCAGGGGCTATTACGAGCAGTACTTC.

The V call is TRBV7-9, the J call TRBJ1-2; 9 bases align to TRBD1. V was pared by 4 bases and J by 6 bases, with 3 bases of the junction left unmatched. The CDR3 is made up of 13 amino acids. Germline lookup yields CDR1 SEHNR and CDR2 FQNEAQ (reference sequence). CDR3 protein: CASSWDREDGYTF. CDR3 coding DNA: TGTGCCAGCAGCTGGGACAGGGAAGATGGCTACACCTTC.

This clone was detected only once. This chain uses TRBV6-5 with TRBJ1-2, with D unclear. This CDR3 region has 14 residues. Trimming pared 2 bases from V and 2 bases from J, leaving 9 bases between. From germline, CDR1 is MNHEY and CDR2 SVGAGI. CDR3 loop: CASSYGPVNYGYTF. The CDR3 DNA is TGTGCCAGCAGTTACGGCCCCGTGAACTATGGCTACACCTTC.

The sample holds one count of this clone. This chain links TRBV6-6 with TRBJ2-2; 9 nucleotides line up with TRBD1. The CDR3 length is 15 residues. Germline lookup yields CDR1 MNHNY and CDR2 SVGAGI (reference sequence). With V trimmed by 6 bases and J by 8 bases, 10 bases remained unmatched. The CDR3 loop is CASRSHRGQVGELFF. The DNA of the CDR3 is TGTGCCAGCAGATCGCACAGGGGGCAAGTAGGGGAGCTGTTTTTT.

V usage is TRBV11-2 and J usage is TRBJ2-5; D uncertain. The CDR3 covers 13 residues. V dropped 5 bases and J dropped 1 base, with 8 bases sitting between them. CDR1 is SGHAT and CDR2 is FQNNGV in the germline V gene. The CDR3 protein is CASSPVLQETQYF. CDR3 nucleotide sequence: TGTGCCAGCAGCCCGGTCCTCCAAGAGACCCAGTACTTC.

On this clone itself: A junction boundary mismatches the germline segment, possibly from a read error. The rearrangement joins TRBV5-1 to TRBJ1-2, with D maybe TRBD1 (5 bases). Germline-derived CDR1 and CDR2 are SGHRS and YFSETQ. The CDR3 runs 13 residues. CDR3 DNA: TGCGCCAGCAGCCTGACAGTGGGCTATGTCTACACCTTC. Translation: CASSLTVGYVYTF.

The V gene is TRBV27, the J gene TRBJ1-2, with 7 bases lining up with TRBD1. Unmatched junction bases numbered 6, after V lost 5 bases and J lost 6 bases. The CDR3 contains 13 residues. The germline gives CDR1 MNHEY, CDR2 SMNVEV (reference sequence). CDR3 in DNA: TGTGCCAGCAGTGACAGGGCCGGGAATGGCTACACCTTC. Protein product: CASSDRAGNGYTF.

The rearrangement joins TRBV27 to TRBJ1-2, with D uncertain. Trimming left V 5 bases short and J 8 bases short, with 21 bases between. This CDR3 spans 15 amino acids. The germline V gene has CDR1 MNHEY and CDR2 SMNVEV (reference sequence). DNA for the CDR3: TGTGCCAGCAGTCTCCACCGTAGAGGCCCGGGGGGCTACACCTTC. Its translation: CASSLHRRGPGGYTF.

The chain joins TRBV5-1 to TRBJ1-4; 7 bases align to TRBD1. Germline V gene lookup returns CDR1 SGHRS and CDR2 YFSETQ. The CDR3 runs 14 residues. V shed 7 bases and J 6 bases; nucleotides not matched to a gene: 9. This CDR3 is CASRRGTVDEKLFF. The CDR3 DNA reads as TGCGCCAGCCGCCGAGGGACAGTGGATGAAAAACTGTTTTTT. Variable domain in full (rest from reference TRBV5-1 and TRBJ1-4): KAGVTQTPRYLIKTRGQQVTLSCSPISGHRSVSWYQQTPGQGLQFLFEYFSETQRNKGNFPGRFSGRQFSNSRSEMNVSTLELGDSALYLCASRRGTVDEKLFFGSGTQLSVL.

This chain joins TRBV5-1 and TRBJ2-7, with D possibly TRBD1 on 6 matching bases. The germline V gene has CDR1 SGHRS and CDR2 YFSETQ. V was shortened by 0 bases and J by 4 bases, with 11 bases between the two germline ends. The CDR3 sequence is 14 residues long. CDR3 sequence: CASSLDRAEYEQYF. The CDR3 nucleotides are TGCGCCAGCAGCTTGGACAGGGCAGAATACGAGCAGTACTTC.

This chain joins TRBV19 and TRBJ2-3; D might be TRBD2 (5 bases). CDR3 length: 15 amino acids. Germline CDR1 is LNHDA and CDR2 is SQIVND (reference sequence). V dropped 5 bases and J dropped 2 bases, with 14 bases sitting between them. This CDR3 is CASSFSSSYTDTQYF. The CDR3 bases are TGTGCCAGTAGTTTTTCTAGCTCCTACACAGATACGCAGTATTTT.

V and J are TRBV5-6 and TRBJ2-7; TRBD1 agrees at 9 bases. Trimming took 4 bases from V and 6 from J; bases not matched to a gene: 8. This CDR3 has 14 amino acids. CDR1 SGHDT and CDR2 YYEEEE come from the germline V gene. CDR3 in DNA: TGTGCCAGCAGCCCCCGGGACAGGGTAATCGAGCAGTACGTC. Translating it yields CASSPRDRVIEQYV.

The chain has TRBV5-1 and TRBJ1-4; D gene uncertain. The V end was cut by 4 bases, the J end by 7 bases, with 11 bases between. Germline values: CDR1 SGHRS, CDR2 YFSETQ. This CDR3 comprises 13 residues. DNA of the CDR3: TGCGCCAGCAGCCCGCCAGCGGGTGAAAAACTGTTTTTT. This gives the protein CASSPPAGEKLFF.

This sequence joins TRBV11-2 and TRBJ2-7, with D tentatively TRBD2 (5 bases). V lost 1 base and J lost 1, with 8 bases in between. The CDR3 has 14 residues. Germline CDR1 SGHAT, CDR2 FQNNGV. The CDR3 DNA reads TGTGCCAGCAGCTTAGCCCCGGGATCCTACGAGCAGTACGTC. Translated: CASSLAPGSYEQYV.

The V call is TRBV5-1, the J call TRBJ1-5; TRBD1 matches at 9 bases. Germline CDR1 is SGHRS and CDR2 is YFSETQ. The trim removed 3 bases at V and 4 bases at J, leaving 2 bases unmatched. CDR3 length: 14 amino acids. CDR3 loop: CASSSGQGNQPQHF. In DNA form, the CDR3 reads TGCGCCAGCAGCTCCGGACAGGGGAATCAGCCCCAGCATTTT. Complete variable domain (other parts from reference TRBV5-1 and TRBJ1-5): KAGVTQTPRYLIKTRGQQVTLSCSPISGHRSVSWYQQTPGQGLQFLFEYFSETQRNKGNFPGRFSGRQFSNSRSEMNVSTLELGDSALYLCASSSGQGNQPQHFGDGTRLSIL.

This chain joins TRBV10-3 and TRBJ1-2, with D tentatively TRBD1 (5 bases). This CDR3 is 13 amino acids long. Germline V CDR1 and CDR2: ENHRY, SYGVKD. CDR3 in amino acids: CASAGGLSGGYTF. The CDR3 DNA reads TGTGCATCGGCGGGGGGACTCTCTGGGGGCTACACCTTC.

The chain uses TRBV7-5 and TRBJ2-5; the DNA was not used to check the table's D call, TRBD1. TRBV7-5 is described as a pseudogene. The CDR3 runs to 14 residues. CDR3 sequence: CARSRQGAGETQYF. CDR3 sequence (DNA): TGTGCCAGAAGCAGACAGGGGGCTGGTGAGACCCAGTACTTC.

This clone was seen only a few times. CDR3 coding DNA: TGTGCCAGCGCACCCTGGGGGGAGGCAGATACGCAGTATTTT. Its translation is CASAPWGEADTQYF. The rearrangement links TRBV9 to TRBJ2-3; tentative D call: TRBD2 (6 bases). V dropped 7 bases and J dropped 4 bases, with 16 bases sitting between them. The germline V gene encodes CDR1 SGDLS and CDR2 YYNGEE. This CDR3 has 14 amino acids.